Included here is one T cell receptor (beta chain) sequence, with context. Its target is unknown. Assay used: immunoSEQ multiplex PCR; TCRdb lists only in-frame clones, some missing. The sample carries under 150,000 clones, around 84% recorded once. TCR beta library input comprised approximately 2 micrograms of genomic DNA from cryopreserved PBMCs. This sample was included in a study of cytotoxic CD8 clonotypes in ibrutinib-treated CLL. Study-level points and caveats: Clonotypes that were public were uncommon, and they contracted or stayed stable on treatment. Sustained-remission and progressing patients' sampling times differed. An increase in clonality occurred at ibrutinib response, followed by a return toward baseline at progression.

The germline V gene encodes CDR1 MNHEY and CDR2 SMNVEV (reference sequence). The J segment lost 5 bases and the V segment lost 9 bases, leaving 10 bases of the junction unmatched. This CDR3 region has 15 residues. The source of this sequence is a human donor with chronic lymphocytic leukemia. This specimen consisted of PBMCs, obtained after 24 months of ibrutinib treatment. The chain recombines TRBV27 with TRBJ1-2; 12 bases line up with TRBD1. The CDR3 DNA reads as TGTGCCAGTGCTCCCGGGACAGGGGGCTGGTATGGCTACACCTTC. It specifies CASAPGTGGWYGYTF.